One and the same sample provided the 18 T cell receptor beta chains below, sequenced in a study of T-cell reconstitution after alpha-beta-depleted transplantation in children. The TCRbeta library was prepared with unique molecular identifiers. TCRdb re-derived calls from the PCR reads in MiXCR, one entry per CDR3 protein. The data contain fewer than 700,000 distinct CDR3 sequences, 20% to 25% of them singletons. Sequencing used PBMCs, mostly from graft donor cells, obtained 360 days after TCRalphabeta/CD19-depleted stem cell transplant. The receptor set was obtained from a boy in the first two years of life who had a stem cell transplant for acute myeloid leukemia, so the T cells may come from the graft donor.

As concerns this clonotype: A read error may be the cause here, since a much bigger clone is one base away. Lacking the conserved final phenylalanine or tryptophan, this CDR3 likely reflects a read error. The genes are TRBV20-1 and TRBJ1-2; TRBD1 might be the D (6 bases). Germline CDR1 and CDR2: DFQATT and SNEGSKA (reference sequence). CDR3 size: 11 residues. The ends were cut back, 2 bases at V and 7 bases at J, with 8 bases in the middle. DNA for the CDR3: TGCAGTGCTAGACAGGGGCTTGGCTACACCTAC. Translation: CSARQGLGYTY.

This chain joins TRBV28 and TRBJ2-2, with 12 positions matching TRBD2. The CDR3 is 17 residues long. Germline CDR1 and CDR2: MDHEN and SYDVKM. V gave up 3 bases and J gave up 6 bases; unmatched junction bases: 8. The CDR3 is CASSFPSGGALAGELFF. In DNA, the CDR3 is TGTGCCAGCAGTTTCCCTAGCGGGGGGGCTCTCGCCGGGGAGCTGTTTTTT.

This clonotype was counted many times. The chain couples TRBV20-1 to TRBJ2-3; 7 nucleotides agree with TRBD1. CDR1 and CDR2 (germline): DFQATT, SNEGSKA (reference sequence). CDR3 length: 13 residues. V shed 4 bases, J shed 3 bases, and the junction held 4 bases outside the gene matches. CDR3 coding DNA: TGCAGTGCTACGGGACAGCCGACAGATACGCAGTATTTT. Protein: CSATGQPTDTQYF.

This clonotype was recorded many times. V gene TRBV5-1 combines with J gene TRBJ2-5; TRBD1 is a possible D gene (6 bases). CDR1 and CDR2 from the germline V gene are SGHRS and YFSETQ. This CDR3 is built from 14 residues. Deletions cut 0 bases from V and 5 bases from J, with 11 bases between. This chain's CDR3 is CASSLAARGETQYF. CDR3 bases: TGCGCCAGCAGCTTGGCGGCTAGGGGGGAGACCCAGTACTTC.

As concerns this clonotype: The junction and the germline gene differ at one end; a read error may be behind it. V and J are TRBV7-2 and TRBJ2-3; no firm D call. Germline CDR1 reads SGHTA; CDR2 reads FQGNSA. The CDR3 has 12 amino acids. The CDR3: CASSLDTDMQYF. In DNA, the CDR3 is TGTGCCAGCAGCTTAGATACAGATATGCAGTATTTT.

The table lists this clonotype with a few counts. The gene calls are TRBV20-1 and TRBJ2-3; 11 bases are a match to TRBD1. Germline CDR1 DFQATT, CDR2 SNEGSKA (reference sequence). This CDR3 region has 19 residues. Germline trimming cut 5 bases from V and 0 bases from J; bases unmatched to any gene: 16. The CDR3 here is CSAPHYRDRGGPSTDTQYF. CDR3 nucleotide sequence: TGCAGTGCTCCCCACTACCGGGACAGGGGGGGCCCTAGCACAGATACGCAGTATTTT.

This clonotype has more than one count but fewer than ten. The chain recombines TRBV7-3 with TRBJ1-1; 7 bases are a match to TRBD1. V trimming: 3 bases; J trimming: 5 bases; junction bases outside the gene matches: 3. The CDR3 contains 13 residues. The V gene's germline CDR1 is SGHTA and CDR2 FQGTGA. The CDR3 DNA follows: TGTGCCAGCAGCTTTACAGGGGCGACTGAAGCTTTCTTT. This gives the protein CASSFTGATEAFF.

This clonotype was observed a handful of times. One end of the junction is discordant with germline, which a read error may explain. The chain links TRBV12-3 or TRBV12-4 to TRBJ1-6; a possible D gene is TRBD1 (6 bases). The CDR3 is made up of 13 amino acids. CDR3 nucleotide sequence: TGTGCCACCAGTGGACAGCTAAATTCACCCCTCCACTTT. This translates into CATSGQLNSPLHF.

Many counts were recorded for this clonotype. The rearrangement links TRBV27 to TRBJ2-1; TRBD2 aligns across 12 bases. CDR3 size: 15 residues. The V and J ends lost 6 bases and 5 bases, in that order; junction bases with no gene match: 5. CDR1 is MNHEY, CDR2 SMNVEV, per germline (reference sequence). The CDR3 region has the DNA TGTGCCAGCAGACCTCTAGCGGGGGGGGACAATGAGCAGTTCTTC. Residues: CASRPLAGGDNEQFF.

This clonotype showed up just a few times. J is TRBJ2-2 and V is TRBV12-3 or TRBV12-4, with D perhaps TRBD1 (6 bases). This CDR3 is built from 12 residues. Trimming stripped 5 bases from V and 7 bases from J, with 8 bases between. The CDR3 DNA sequence: TGTGCCAGCAGTCACAGGGTCGGGGAGCTGTTTTTT. Amino acid sequence: CASSHRVGELFF.

The sample holds many counts of this clonotype. CDR3 nucleotide sequence: TGTGCCAGCAGCTCCCACCTGCGCAGGGACGGGGCCAACGTCCTGACTTTC. Translation: CASSSHLRRDGANVLTF. The chain uses TRBV7-2 and TRBJ2-6; D could derive from TRBD1 or TRBD2 (5 bases each). The CDR3 totals 17 residues. CDR1 is SGHTA, CDR2 FQGNSA, per germline. The V and J ends lost 4 bases and 4 bases respectively, with 17 bases between them.

This clonotype has a handful of counts. The rearrangement links TRBV11-2 to TRBJ2-3, with 8 bases that match TRBD1. The germline CDR1 and CDR2 sequences are SGHAT and FQNNGV. There are 20 residues in the CDR3. With 1 base clipped from V and 2 bases from J, the junction kept 17 bases outside the gene matches. This CDR3 is CASSLGRRQGASTLTDTQYF. The CDR3 DNA reads as TGTGCCAGCAGCTTAGGACGTCGGCAGGGGGCTTCAACCCTCACAGATACGCAGTATTTT.

This clonotype was observed at least ten times. This chain connects TRBV7-2 to TRBJ2-3; 9 bases line up with TRBD1. Germline loops: CDR1 SGHTA, CDR2 FQGNSA. The CDR3 loop spans 17 amino acids. Trimming removed 2 bases from V and 3 bases from J; junction bases left unmatched: 9. The CDR3 coding sequence is TGTGCCAGCAGCTTACCTAGGGGACAGGGCAAGACAGATACGCAGTATTTT. The encoded protein is CASSLPRGQGKTDTQYF.

This rearrangement joins TRBV20-1 to TRBJ2-1; 8 bases fit TRBD1. The CDR3 spans 17 residues. Germline V gene data show CDR1 as DFQATT and CDR2 as SNEGSKA (reference sequence). The V segment lost 4 bases and the J segment 2 bases; nucleotides outside the gene matches: 13. CDR3 amino acids: CSATRQGAGPAYNEQFF. The DNA for the CDR3 is TGCAGTGCTACAAGGCAGGGGGCAGGGCCTGCCTACAATGAGCAGTTCTTC.

This clonotype occurred a few times. V usage is TRBV12-3 or TRBV12-4 and J usage is TRBJ1-2; D uncertain. There are 13 residues in the CDR3. Trimming removed 3 bases at V and 4 bases at J, with 9 bases between. The chain's CDR3 is CASSLDILYGYTF. The DNA of the CDR3 is TGTGCCAGCAGTTTGGATATTCTCTATGGCTACACCTTC.

This clonotype turned up a few times. This rearrangement joins TRBV20-1 to TRBJ1-2; D possibly corresponds to TRBD1 (5 bases). Germline V gene sequence: CDR1 DFQATT, CDR2 SNEGSKA (reference sequence). This CDR3 contains 14 residues. The V gene lost 1 base and the J gene lost 3 bases, with 12 bases spanning the gap. The CDR3 sequence: CSARALSRDYGYTF. The CDR3 DNA follows: TGCAGTGCTAGAGCCCTATCCAGGGACTATGGCTACACCTTC.

This clonotype was picked up many times. The V gene is TRBV10-1, the J gene TRBJ2-7; the D gene is possibly TRBD1 (6 bases). The germline V and J ends were trimmed by 3 bases and 2 bases, with 11 bases remaining between them. From germline, CDR1 is WNHNN and CDR2 SYGVQD (reference sequence). The length of the CDR3 is 14 residues. CDR3 region: CASSDTGTPYEQYV. The CDR3 nucleotides read TGCGCCAGCAGTGATACCGGGACACCCTACGAGCAGTACGTC.

The rearrangement links TRBV10-3 to TRBJ1-5; D gene ambiguous. Between the trimmed V and J ends, which lost 10 bases and 4 bases, there was a span of 11 bases. The length of the CDR3 is 12 residues. CDR1 ENHRY and CDR2 SYGVKD come from the germline V gene. This CDR3 reads CATNADNQPQHF. The DNA for the CDR3 is TGTGCCACCAACGCAGATAATCAGCCCCAGCATTTT.